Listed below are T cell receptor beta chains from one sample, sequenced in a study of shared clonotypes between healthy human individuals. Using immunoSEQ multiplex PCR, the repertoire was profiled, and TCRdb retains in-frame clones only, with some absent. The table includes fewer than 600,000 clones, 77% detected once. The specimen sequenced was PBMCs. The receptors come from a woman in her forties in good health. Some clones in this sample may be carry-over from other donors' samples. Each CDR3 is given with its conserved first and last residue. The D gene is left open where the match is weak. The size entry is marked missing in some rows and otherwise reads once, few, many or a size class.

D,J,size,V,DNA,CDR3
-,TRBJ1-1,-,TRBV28,TGTGCCAGCAGCCTCAAATGGGGTGACACTGAAGCTTTCTTT,CASSLKWGDTEAFF
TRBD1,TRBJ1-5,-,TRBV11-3,TGTGCCAGCAGCTATGACCAGGGGGTTGAGGGCAATCAGCCCCAGCATTTT,CASSYDQGVEGNQPQHF
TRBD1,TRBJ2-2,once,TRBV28,TGTGCCAGCAGCCCCGGGACAGGGAACACCGGGGAGCTGTTTTTT,CASSPGTGNTGELFF
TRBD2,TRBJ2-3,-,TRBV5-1,TGCGCCAGCAGCTTGGCGACTAGCCTAGATACGCAGTATTTT,CASSLATSLDTQYF
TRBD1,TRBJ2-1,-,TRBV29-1,TGCAGCGTTGAAAGACCTCAGGGGGATTCCTACAATGAGCAGTTCTTC,CSVERPQGDSYNEQFF
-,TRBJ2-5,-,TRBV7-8,TGTGCCAGCAGCCCCAACCCCCAAGAGACCCAGTACTTC,CASSPNPQETQYF
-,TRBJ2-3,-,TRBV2,TGTGCCAGCAGTGAGGTTAACCTAAGCGCAGATACGCAGTATTTT,CASSEVNLSADTQYF
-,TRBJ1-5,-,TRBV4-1,TGCGCCAGCAGCTACTCAAGACTCAGCAATCAGCCCCAGCATTTT,CASSYSRLSNQPQHF
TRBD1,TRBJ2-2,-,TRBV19,TGTGCCAGTAAGGACAGGGCGAACACCGGGGAGCTGTTTTTT,CASKDRANTGELFF
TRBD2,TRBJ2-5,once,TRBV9,TGTGCCAGCAGCGTAGGAGGACTAGCGGGAGGGCTGAAAGAGACCCAGTACTTC,CASSVGGLAGGLKETQYF
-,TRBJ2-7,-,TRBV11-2,TGTGCCAGCAGCATTACGGGGGGACAGGCCAACTTCTACGAGCAGTACTTC,CASSITGGQANFYEQYF
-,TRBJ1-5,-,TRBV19,TGTGCCAGTAGTACCCCAGTTTACGCCCTTAGCAATCAGCCCCAGCATTTT,CASSTPVYALSNQPQHF
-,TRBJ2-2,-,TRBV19,TGTGCCAGTAGTAAACAGAGGAACACCGGGGAGCTGTTTTTT,CASSKQRNTGELFF
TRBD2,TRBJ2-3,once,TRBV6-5,TGTGCCAGCAGGCGAGGACTAGCGGGAGGAGATACGCAGTATTTT,CASRRGLAGGDTQYF
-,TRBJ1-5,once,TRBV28,TGTGCCAGCAGGGCTCCGCAGGGAATGGCTAATCAGCCCCAGCATTTT,CASRAPQGMANQPQHF
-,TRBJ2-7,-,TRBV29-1,TGCAGCGTTGAAGGGGCCTACGAGCAGTACTTC,CSVEGAYEQYF
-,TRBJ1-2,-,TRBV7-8,TGTGCCAGCAGCCTCAATATAGGGGGAAACTATGGCTACACCTTC,CASSLNIGGNYGYTF
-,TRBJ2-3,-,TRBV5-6,TGTGCCAGCAGCTCAGGCGATACGCAGTATTTT,CASSSGDTQYF
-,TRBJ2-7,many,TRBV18,TGTGCCAGCTCACCAGAGACGGGCTCCTACGAGCAGTACTTC,CASSPETGSYEQYF
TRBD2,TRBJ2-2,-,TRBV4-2,TGTGCCAGCAGCCAGACGGGACTAGCGGGAGCGGGGGAGCTGTTTTTT,CASSQTGLAGAGELFF
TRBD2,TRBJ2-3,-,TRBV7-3,TGTGCCAGCAGCTTAGGGACTAGCGGGGATACGCAGTATTTT,CASSLGTSGDTQYF
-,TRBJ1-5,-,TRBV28,TGTGCCAGCAGTTCCGGGATGTGGTACGGTCAGCCCCAGCATTTT,CASSSGMWYGQPQHF
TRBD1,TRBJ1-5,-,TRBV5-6,TGTGCCAGCAGCACAAACAGGGGTAGCAATCAGCCCCAGCATTTT,CASSTNRGSNQPQHF
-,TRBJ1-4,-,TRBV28,TGTGCCAGCAGCCCTGGTTTAATGGGAAAACTGTTTTTT,CASSPGLMGKLFF
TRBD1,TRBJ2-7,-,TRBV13,TGTGCCAGCAGCTCCCGACAGGGGGCGGATGAGCAATACTTC,CASSSRQGADEQYF
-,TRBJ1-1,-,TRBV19,TGTGCCAGTAGTCCTACAGGGTCGGGAGGGACTGAAGCTTTCTTT,CASSPTGSGGTEAFF
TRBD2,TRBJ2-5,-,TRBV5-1,TGCGCCAGCAGCCTAGCGGGAGGAGAGCAAGAGACCCAGTACTTC,CASSLAGGEQETQYF
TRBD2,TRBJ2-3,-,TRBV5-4,TGTGCCAGCAGCTTGGAACCTAGCGGGAGGGCGGGGGATACGCAGTATTTT,CASSLEPSGRAGDTQYF
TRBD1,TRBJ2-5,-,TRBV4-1,TGCGCCAGCAGCCAAGGGACAGGGCAAGAGACCCAGTACTTC,CASSQGTGQETQYF
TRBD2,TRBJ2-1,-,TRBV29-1,TGCAGCGTTGCTCGGCCCCGGGGAGGGGAGCAGTTCTTC,CSVARPRGGEQFF
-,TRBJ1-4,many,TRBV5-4,TGTGCCAGCAGCTTGGGGGACGCCCGGCGAGAAAAACTGTTTTTT,CASSLGDARREKLFF
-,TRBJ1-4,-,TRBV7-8,TGTGCCAGCAGCTTAGTGGGGGCTGGGGGTAGGGGTGAAAAACTGTTTTTT,CASSLVGAGGRGEKLFF
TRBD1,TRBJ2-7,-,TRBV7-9,TGTGCCAGCAGCTCGGGACAGGCTACCTACGAGCAGTACTTC,CASSSGQATYEQYF
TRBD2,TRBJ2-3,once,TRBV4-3,TGCGCCAGCAGCCAAGACGGGAATACCGGGACTAGCGGCAGCACAGATACGCAGTATTTT,CASSQDGNTGTSGSTDTQYF
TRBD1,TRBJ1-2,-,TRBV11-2,TGTGCCAGCAGCTCCCCCAGGGGGTCCTATGGCTACACCTTC,CASSSPRGSYGYTF
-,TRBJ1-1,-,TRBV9,TGTGCCAGCAGCGTAGGGAGGGAACGGGAGAACACTGAAGCTTTCTTT,CASSVGRERENTEAFF
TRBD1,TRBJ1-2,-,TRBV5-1,TGCGCCAGCAGCTTTACCGGGACAGGGGCCAGGAAAATCTATGGCTACACCTTC,CASSFTGTGARKIYGYTF
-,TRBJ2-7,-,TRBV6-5,TGTGCCAGCACCAAAGATCGACAGCACTACTACGAGCAGTACTTC,CASTKDRQHYYEQYF
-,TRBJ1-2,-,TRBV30,TGTGCCTGGAGCCAAAGACACGGCTATGGCTACACCTTC,CAWSQRHGYGYTF
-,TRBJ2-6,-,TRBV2,TGTGCCAGCGGGCGGGACTCTGGGGCCAACGTCCTGACTTTC,CASGRDSGANVLTF
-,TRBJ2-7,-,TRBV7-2,TGTGCCAGCAGCTTAACTTGGACCTCCTACGAGCAGTACTTC,CASSLTWTSYEQYF
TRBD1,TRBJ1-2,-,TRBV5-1,TGCGCCAGCAGCTTGTCAGGGGGAGGTAACTATGGCTACACCTTC,CASSLSGGGNYGYTF
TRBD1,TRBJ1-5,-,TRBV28,TGTGCCAGCAGTCGGGACAGGGGTGGCAATCAGCCCCAGCATTTT,CASSRDRGGNQPQHF